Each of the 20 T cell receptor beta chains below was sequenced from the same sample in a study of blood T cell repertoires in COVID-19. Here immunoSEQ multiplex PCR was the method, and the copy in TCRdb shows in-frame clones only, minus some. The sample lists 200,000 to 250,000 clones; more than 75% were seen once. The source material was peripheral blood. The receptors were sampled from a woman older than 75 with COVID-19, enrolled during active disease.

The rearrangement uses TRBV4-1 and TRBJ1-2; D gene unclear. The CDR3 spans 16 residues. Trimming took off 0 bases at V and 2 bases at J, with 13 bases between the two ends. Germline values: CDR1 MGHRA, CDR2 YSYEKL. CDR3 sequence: CASSQEHSWANYGYTF. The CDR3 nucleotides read TGCGCCAGCAGCCAAGAACACAGTTGGGCAAACTATGGCTACACCTTC.

Written as DNA, the CDR3 is TGTGCCAGCAGCTTAAGCGGGGCTCCCGGCTACACCTTC. Protein product: CASSLSGAPGYTF. The chain uses TRBV7-9 and TRBJ1-2; D is perhaps TRBD1 (5 bases). V lost 2 bases, J lost 8 bases, and 12 bases lay in between. CDR1 and CDR2 (germline): SEHNR, FQNEAQ (reference sequence). This CDR3 contains 13 residues.

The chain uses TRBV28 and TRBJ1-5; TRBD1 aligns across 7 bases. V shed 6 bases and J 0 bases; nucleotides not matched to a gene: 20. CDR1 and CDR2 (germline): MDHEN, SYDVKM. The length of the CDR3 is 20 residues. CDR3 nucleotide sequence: TGTGCCAGCAGCCCCACGTACGGGGCAGGGGGATCTTATAGCAATCAGCCCCAGCATTTT. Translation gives CASSPTYGAGGSYSNQPQHF.

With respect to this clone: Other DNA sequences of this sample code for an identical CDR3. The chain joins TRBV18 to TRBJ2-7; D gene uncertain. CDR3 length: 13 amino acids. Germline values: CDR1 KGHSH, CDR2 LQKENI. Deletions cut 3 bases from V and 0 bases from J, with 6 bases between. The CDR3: CASSPGSSYEQYF. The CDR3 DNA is TGTGCCAGCTCACCGGGCAGCTCCTACGAGCAGTACTTC.

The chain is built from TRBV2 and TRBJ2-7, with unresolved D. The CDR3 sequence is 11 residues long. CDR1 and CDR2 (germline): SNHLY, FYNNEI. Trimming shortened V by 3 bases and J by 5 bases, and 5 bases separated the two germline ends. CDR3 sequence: CASSDIDEQYF. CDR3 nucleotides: TGTGCCAGCAGTGATATTGACGAGCAGTACTTC.

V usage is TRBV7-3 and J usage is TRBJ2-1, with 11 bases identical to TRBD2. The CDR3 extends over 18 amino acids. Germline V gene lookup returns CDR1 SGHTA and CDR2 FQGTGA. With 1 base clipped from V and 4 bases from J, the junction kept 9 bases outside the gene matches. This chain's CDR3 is CASSLMSSGGAPYNEQFF. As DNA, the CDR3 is TGTGCCAGCAGCTTAATGAGTAGCGGGGGGGCCCCATACAATGAGCAGTTCTTC.

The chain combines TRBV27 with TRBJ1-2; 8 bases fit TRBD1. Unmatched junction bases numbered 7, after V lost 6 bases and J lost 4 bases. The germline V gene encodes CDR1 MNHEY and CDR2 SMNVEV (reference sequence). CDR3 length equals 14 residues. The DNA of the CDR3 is TGTGCCAGCAGGACCACAGGGGGGACCTATGGCTACACCTTC. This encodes CASRTTGGTYGYTF.

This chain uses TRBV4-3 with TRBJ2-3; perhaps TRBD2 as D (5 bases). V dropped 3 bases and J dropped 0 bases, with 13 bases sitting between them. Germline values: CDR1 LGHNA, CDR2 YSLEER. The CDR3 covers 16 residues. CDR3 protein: CASSQGSSGSTDTQYF. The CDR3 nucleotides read TGCGCCAGCAGCCAGGGGAGTTCCGGAAGCACAGATACGCAGTATTTT.

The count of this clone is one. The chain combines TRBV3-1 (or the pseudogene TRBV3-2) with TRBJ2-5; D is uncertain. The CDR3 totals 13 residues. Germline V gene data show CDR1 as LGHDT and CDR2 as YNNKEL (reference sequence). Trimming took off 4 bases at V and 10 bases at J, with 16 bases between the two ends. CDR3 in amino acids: CASSRPPREDQYF. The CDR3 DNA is TGTGCCAGCAGCCGTCCCCCCCGTGAGGACCAGTACTTC.

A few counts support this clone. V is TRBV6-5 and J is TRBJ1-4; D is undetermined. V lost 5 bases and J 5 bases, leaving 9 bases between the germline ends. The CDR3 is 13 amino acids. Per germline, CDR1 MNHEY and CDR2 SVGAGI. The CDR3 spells CASSPTSNEKLFF. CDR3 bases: TGTGCCAGCAGTCCCACATCGAATGAAAAACTGTTTTTT.

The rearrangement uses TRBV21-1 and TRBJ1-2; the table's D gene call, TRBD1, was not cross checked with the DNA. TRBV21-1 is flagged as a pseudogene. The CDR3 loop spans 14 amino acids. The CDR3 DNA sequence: TGTGCCAGCAGCAAAGGACAGGGTGATGATGGCTACACCTTC. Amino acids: CASSKGQGDDGYTF.

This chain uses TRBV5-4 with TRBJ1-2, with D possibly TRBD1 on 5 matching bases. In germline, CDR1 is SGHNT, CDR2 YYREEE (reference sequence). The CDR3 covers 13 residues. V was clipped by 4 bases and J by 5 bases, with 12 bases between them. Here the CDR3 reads CASSQDSQYGYTF. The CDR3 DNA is TGTGCCAGCAGCCAAGACAGTCAGTATGGCTACACCTTC.

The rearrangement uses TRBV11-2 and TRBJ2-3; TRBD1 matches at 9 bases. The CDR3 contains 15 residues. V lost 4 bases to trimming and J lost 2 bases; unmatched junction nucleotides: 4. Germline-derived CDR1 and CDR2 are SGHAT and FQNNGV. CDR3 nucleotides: TGTGCCAGCAGCTGGACAGGGGCAAACACAGATACGCAGTATTTT. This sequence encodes CASSWTGANTDTQYF.

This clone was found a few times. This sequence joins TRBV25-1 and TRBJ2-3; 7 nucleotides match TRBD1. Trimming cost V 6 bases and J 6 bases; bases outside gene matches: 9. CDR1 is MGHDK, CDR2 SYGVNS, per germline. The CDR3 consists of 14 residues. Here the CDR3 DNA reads TGTGCCAGCAGCGGGGACAGACTATGGGATACGCAGTATTTT. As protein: CASSGDRLWDTQYF.

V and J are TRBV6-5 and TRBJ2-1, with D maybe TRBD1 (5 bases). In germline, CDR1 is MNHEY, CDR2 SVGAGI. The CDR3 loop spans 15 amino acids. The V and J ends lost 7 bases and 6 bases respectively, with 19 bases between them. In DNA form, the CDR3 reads TGTGCCAGCACCCCTCAGGGTGGGTACAGCAATGAGCAGTTCTTC. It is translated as CASTPQGGYSNEQFF.

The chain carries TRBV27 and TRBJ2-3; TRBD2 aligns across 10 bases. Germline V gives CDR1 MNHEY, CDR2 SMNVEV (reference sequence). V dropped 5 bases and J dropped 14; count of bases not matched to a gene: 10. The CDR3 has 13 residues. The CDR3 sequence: CASSASSGGARYF. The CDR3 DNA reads TGTGCCAGCAGTGCCTCAAGCGGGGGGGCGAGGTATTTT.

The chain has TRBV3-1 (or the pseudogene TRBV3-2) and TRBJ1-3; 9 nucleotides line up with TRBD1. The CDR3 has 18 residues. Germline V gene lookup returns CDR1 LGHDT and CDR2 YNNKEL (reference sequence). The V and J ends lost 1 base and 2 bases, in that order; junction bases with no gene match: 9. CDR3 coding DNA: TGTGCCAGCAGCCAAGGAGTCGGACAGGGGACGGCTGGAAACACCATATATTTT. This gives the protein CASSQGVGQGTAGNTIYF.

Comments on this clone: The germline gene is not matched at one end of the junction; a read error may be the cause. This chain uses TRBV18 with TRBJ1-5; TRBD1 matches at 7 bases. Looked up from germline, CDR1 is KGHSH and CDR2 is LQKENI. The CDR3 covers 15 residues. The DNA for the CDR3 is TGTGCCAGCTCACCGGTCAGGGGGGTAAATCGGCCCCAGCATTTT. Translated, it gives CASSPVRGVNRPQHF.

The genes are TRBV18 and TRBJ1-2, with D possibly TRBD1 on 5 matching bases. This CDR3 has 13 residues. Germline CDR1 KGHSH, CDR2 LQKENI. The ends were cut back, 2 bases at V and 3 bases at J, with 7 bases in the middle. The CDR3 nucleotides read TGTGCCAGCTCACCAGAGACAGACTATGGCTACACCTTC. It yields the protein CASSPETDYGYTF.

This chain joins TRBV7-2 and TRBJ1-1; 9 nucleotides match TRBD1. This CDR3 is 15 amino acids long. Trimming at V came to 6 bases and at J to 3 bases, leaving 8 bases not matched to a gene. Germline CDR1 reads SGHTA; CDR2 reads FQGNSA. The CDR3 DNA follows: TGTGCCAGCAGAAGACGGACAGGGGCGGACACTGAAGCTTTCTTT. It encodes CASRRRTGADTEAFF. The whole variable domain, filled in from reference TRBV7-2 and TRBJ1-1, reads GAGVSQSPSNKVTEKGKDVELRCDPISGHTALYWYRQSLGQGLEFLIYFQGNSAPDKSGLPSDRFSAERTGGSVSTLTIQRTQQEDSAVYLCASRRRTGADTEAFFGQGTRLTVV.